This TCR beta chain was identified in a study of T cell responses to AZD1222 COVID-19 vaccine. Only in-frame clones appear in the TCRdb table, and some are missing; sequencing was by immunoSEQ multiplex PCR. Counted here are roughly 150,000 clones, about 94% occurring once; the ten biggest clones make up less than 4.5%. This clone was observed a single time. The CDR3 has 15 amino acids. Between the trimmed V and J ends, which lost 2 bases and 6 bases, there was a span of 17 bases. From germline, CDR1 is MNHNS and CDR2 SASEGT. The sample in question was peripheral blood, obtained on day 0 of AZD1222 vaccination. The receptor's source is an adult in good health. The V and J genes are TRBV6-1 and TRBJ2-7, with D possibly matching TRBD2 (5 bases). The CDR3 loop is CASSEPAGILGEQYF. Written as DNA, the CDR3 is TGTGCCAGCAGTGAACCCGCGGGCATCTTAGGCGAGCAGTACTTC.